The rows below give T cell receptor beta chains drawn from one sample of a study of blood T cell repertoires in COVID-19. The protocol was immunoSEQ multiplex PCR, while the TCRdb copy is restricted to in-frame clones and leaves out a portion. The table lists 200,000 or so clones, under 90% of them singletons. The sequencing input was PBMCs or T cells enriched from blood (not recorded which). The receptors stem from a man in his sixties who had recovered from COVID-19. The CDR3 runs from the conserved cysteine through the conserved F or W. The order of the fields is clone size, V gene, D gene, J gene, CDR3 DNA, CDR3 protein. The D gene is left open where the match is weak. Rows give clone size only sometimes, using once, few, many, or a class for an expanded clone.

NA	TRBV19	TRBD1	TRBJ1-5	TGTGCCAGTAATGAACAGGGGGCACGCAATCAGCCCCAGCATTTT	CASNEQGARNQPQHF
once	TRBV4-3	NA	TRBJ1-2	TGCGCCAGCAGCCAAGATAGAGTGCGAACTAACTATGGCTACACCTTC	CASSQDRVRTNYGYTF
NA	TRBV19	TRBD1	TRBJ1-4	TGTGCCAGTAGTAGGGGACAGGGGAAACATGAAAAACTGTTTTTT	CASSRGQGKHEKLFF
NA	TRBV19	NA	TRBJ2-3	TGTGCCAGTAGTGGCACGAGCACAGATACGCAGTATTTT	CASSGTSTDTQYF
NA	TRBV9	TRBD2	TRBJ2-5	TGTGCCAGCAGCCCCTCCGGGGGGGCCTTCCAAGAGACCCAGTACTTC	CASSPSGGAFQETQYF
NA	TRBV30	NA	TRBJ2-1	TGTGCCTGGAGTTCAGGGCGGCATGAGCAGTTCTTC	CAWSSGRHEQFF
NA	TRBV5-1	NA	TRBJ1-3	TGCGCCAGCAGCATCGAGGGTTCTTCTGGAAACACCATATATTTT	CASSIEGSSGNTIYF
NA	TRBV3-1/TRBV3-2	NA	TRBJ2-1	TGTGCCAGCAGCCCCAGGGGCGGGGGTGAGCAGTTCTTC	CASSPRGGGEQFF
NA	TRBV7-2	TRBD1	TRBJ2-2	TGTGCCAGCAGCGTGCCCATGGACAGGGGGCGCTCCGGGGAGCTGTTTTTT	CASSVPMDRGRSGELFF
NA	TRBV5-6	NA	TRBJ1-1	TGTGCCAGCAGCTTGGGGTGGGCTGGAACTGAAGCTTTCTTT	CASSLGWAGTEAFF
NA	TRBV5-5	TRBD2	TRBJ2-7	TGTGCCAGCAGCTTGGTCGGGACTAGTCGGTACGAGCAGTACTTC	CASSLVGTSRYEQYF
NA	TRBV18	TRBD1	TRBJ1-6	TGTGCCAGCTCACCGGGACAGGGTGGTTTTTCCTATAATTCACCCCTCCACTTT	CASSPGQGGFSYNSPLHF
NA	TRBV5-6	NA	TRBJ1-2	TGTGCCAGCAGCTTCGGGGGGGCTTTAGCTAACTATGGCTACACCTTC	CASSFGGALANYGYTF
few	TRBV29-1	NA	TRBJ2-1	TGCAGCGTTGAAGAGGTTCGGACAGCTTACAATGAGCAGTTCTTC	CSVEEVRTAYNEQFF
NA	TRBV5-4	NA	TRBJ1-2	TGTGCCAGCAGCCCGGAAGCCCGGGGAATAGGTCATGGCTACACCTTC	CASSPEARGIGHGYTF
NA	TRBV9	TRBD1	TRBJ1-2	TGTGCCAGCAGCCCCAAACAAACGGGACAGGCGCGTGGCTACACCTTC	CASSPKQTGQARGYTF